What follows are 21 T cell receptor beta chains derived from one specimen sequenced in a study of STAT3 mutations in large granular lymphocyte leukemia. No antigen has been identified for these receptors. Study-wide points: Every T-cell large granular lymphocyte leukemia patient had at least one immunodominant TCR beta clonotype.

TCRdb keeps only in-frame clones here, not all; method: immunoSEQ multiplex PCR. The table lists about 16,000 clones, almost 85% of them singletons, with 8.6% in the top ten. Specimen: peripheral blood mononuclear cells. All receptors come from a man between 50 and 59 years old with T-cell large granular lymphocyte leukemia. Some clones in this sample may be carry-over from other donors' samples.

This rearrangement joins TRBV7-3 to TRBJ2-6; the match to TRBD2 covers 11 bases. From germline, CDR1 is SGHTA and CDR2 FQGTGA. The CDR3 covers 17 residues. Germline trimming cut 6 bases from V and 1 base from J; bases unmatched to any gene: 5. CDR3 in DNA: TGTGCCAGCAGTTACGGACTAGCGGGTTCTGGGGCCAACGTCCTGACTTTC. Residues: CASSYGLAGSGANVLTF. Full variable domain (remainder filled in from reference TRBV7-3 and TRBJ2-6): GAGVSQTPSNKVTEKGKYVELRCDPISGHTALYWYRQSLGQGPEFLIYFQGTGAADDSGLPNDRFFAVRPEGSVSTLKIQRTERGDSAVYLCASSYGLAGSGANVLTFGAGSRLTVL.

This clone appeared a single time. The V gene is TRBV18, the J gene TRBJ2-5; D might be TRBD2 (6 bases). Germline V CDR1 and CDR2: KGHSH, LQKENI. The length of the CDR3 is 14 residues. Trimming removed 6 bases from V and 7 bases from J, with 18 bases in between. The CDR3 DNA is TGTGCCAGCTCGCTTGAGTCCGCCGGGGGGACCCAGTACTTC. This codes for CASSLESAGGTQYF.

In its sample, this clone was seen a few times. The CDR3 region has the DNA TGTGCCAGCAGCCTAGGGGGCAGTCGCACTGAAGCTTTCTTT. The encoded protein is CASSLGGSRTEAFF. The chain joins TRBV16 to TRBJ1-1, with 7 bases matching TRBD1. Germline values: CDR1 KGHSY, CDR2 FQNENV. This CDR3 has 14 residues. The ends lost 4 bases at V and 4 bases at J; junction bases unmatched: 6.

The J gene is TRBJ1-3, the V gene TRBV19, with no clear D. Germline CDR1 and CDR2: LNHDA and SQIVND (reference sequence). V lost 6 bases, J lost 0 bases, and 12 bases lay in between. The CDR3 is made up of 15 amino acids. This chain's CDR3 is CASRTRSISGNTIYF. The CDR3 DNA is TGTGCCAGTAGAACTCGGTCGATCTCTGGAAACACCATATATTTT.

This sequence joins TRBV5-4 and TRBJ2-7; unclear D gene. V was trimmed by 0 bases and J by 2 bases, leaving 9 bases between them. There are 14 residues in the CDR3. Germline V gene data show CDR1 as SGHNT and CDR2 as YYREEE (reference sequence). The CDR3 region is CASSLGLITYEQYF. For the CDR3, the DNA is TGTGCCAGCAGCTTGGGACTCATCACCTACGAGCAGTACTTC.

This rearrangement joins TRBV11-2 to TRBJ2-6; D is possibly TRBD1 (5 bases). Germline V gene lookup returns CDR1 SGHAT and CDR2 FQNNGV. V dropped 8 bases and J dropped 3 bases, with 11 bases sitting between them. The CDR3 runs 14 residues. CDR3 nucleotides: TGTGCCAGCTCAAGGGGTGGTGGGGCCAACGTCCTGACTTTC. Translating gives CASSRGGGANVLTF. Full variable domain (rest looked up from reference TRBV11-2 and TRBJ2-6): EAGVAQSPRYKIIEKRQSVAFWCNPISGHATLYWYQQILGQGPKLLIQFQNNGVVDDSQLPKDRFSAERLKGVDSTLKIQPAKLEDSAVYLCASSRGGGANVLTFGAGSRLTVL.

The chain employs TRBV2 and TRBJ2-7, with 12 bases lining up with TRBD1. Unmatched junction bases numbered 7, after V lost 6 bases and J lost 7 bases. Looked up from germline, CDR1 is SNHLY and CDR2 is FYNNEI. The CDR3 runs 14 residues. CDR3 sequence (DNA): TGTGCCAGCAGCGGGGGACAGGGGGCTTGGGAGCAGTACTTC. Amino acid sequence: CASSGGQGAWEQYF.

This chain connects TRBV6-5 to TRBJ2-1; perhaps TRBD2 as D (5 bases). Germline lookup yields CDR1 MNHEY and CDR2 SVGAGI. This CDR3 comprises 16 residues. V was cut by 4 bases and J by 0 bases, with 13 bases left in between. The CDR3 is CASSSRTASSYNEQFF. CDR3 in DNA: TGTGCCAGCAGTTCCAGGACTGCGAGCTCCTACAATGAGCAGTTCTTC.

CDR3 in DNA: TGTGCCAGCGGGGACTTCACAGATACGCAGTATTTT. Translated: CASGDFTDTQYF. The genes are TRBV7-2 and TRBJ2-3, with D possibly TRBD2 on 6 matching bases. Deletions cut 8 bases from V and 2 bases from J, with 8 bases between. Germline-derived CDR1 and CDR2 are SGHTA and FQGNSA. This CDR3 is 12 amino acids long.

This clone has a single count. The gene calls are TRBV27 and TRBJ1-5; D remains unclear. The V end lost 8 bases, the J end lost 5 bases, and 16 bases lay between the germline ends. The germline V gene has CDR1 MNHEY and CDR2 SMNVEV (reference sequence). CDR3 length: 14 amino acids. The CDR3 DNA follows: TGTGCCAGCGGGTCCGGGAGGTCCCATCAGCCCCAGCATTTT. The encoded protein is CASGSGRSHQPQHF.

The chain uses TRBV5-1 and TRBJ2-3; 9 nucleotides align to TRBD1. V shed 5 bases, J shed 0 bases, and the junction held 7 bases outside the gene matches. Germline V gene lookup returns CDR1 SGHRS and CDR2 YFSETQ. The CDR3 covers 16 residues. For the CDR3, the DNA is TGCGCCAGCAGTCCGGGACAGGGACTTAGCACAGATACGCAGTATTTT. It codes for CASSPGQGLSTDTQYF.

The J gene is TRBJ2-4, the V gene TRBV5-1; tentatively, D is TRBD1 (5 bases). The V and J ends lost 0 bases and 9 bases respectively, with 16 bases between them. Germline V gene lookup returns CDR1 SGHRS and CDR2 YFSETQ. CDR3 length: 15 residues. CDR3 sequence reads: CASSLEARPQGIQYF. The CDR3 nucleotides are TGCGCCAGCAGCTTGGAAGCCAGGCCTCAGGGCATTCAGTACTTC.

In its sample, this clone was seen once. The V and J genes are TRBV13 and TRBJ2-7; a possible D gene is TRBD2 (5 bases). The length of the CDR3 is 18 residues. CDR1 PRHDT and CDR2 FYEKMQ come from the germline V gene (reference sequence). V was cut by 4 bases and J by 0 bases, with 22 bases left in between. CDR3 DNA sequence: TGTGCCAGCAGCTCAGGATTCGGAGGCCAAGAAAGCTCCTACGAGCAGTACTTC. Translated: CASSSGFGGQESSYEQYF. Looking up the rest from reference TRBV13 and TRBJ2-7 gives the full variable domain: AAGVIQSPRHLIKEKRETATLKCYPIPRHDTVYWYQQGPGQDPQFLISFYEKMQSDKGSIPDRFSAQQFSDYHSELNMSSLELGDSALYFCASSSGFGGQESSYEQYFGPGTRLTVT.

The CDR3 spells CASSEAFSQETQYF. CDR3 DNA sequence: TGTGCCAGCAGTGAAGCGTTCAGTCAAGAGACCCAGTACTTC. V is TRBV6-1 and J is TRBJ2-5; D not resolved. Germline CDR1 MNHNS, CDR2 SASEGT. The CDR3 is 14 amino acids. The ends were cut back, 0 bases at V and 2 bases at J, with 7 bases in the middle.

The chain combines TRBV5-1 with TRBJ2-3; no clear D. The CDR3 sequence is 12 residues long. Trimming took 1 base from V and 4 from J, leaving 4 bases between them. Germline values: CDR1 SGHRS, CDR2 YFSETQ. CDR3 DNA sequence: TGCGCCAGCAGCTTGTTTGCAGATACGCAGTATTTT. Translated: CASSLFADTQYF. Variable domain in full (rest from reference TRBV5-1 and TRBJ2-3): KAGVTQTPRYLIKTRGQQVTLSCSPISGHRSVSWYQQTPGQGLQFLFEYFSETQRNKGNFPGRFSGRQFSNSRSEMNVSTLELGDSALYLCASSLFADTQYFGPGTRLTVL.

The chain recombines TRBV5-1 with TRBJ2-7; either TRBD1 or TRBD2 may supply D (5 bases each). Trimming pared 4 bases from V and 5 bases from J, leaving 16 bases between. The CDR3 has 14 residues. Germline V gene sequence: CDR1 SGHRS, CDR2 YFSETQ. The CDR3 sequence is CASSLVGVVDEQYF. In DNA form, the CDR3 reads TGCGCCAGCAGCCTGGTGGGGGTCGTTGACGAGCAGTACTTC.

The V gene is TRBV7-9, the J gene TRBJ1-5; the match to TRBD1 covers 7 bases. V lost 0 bases, J lost 6 bases, and 8 bases stayed unmatched. The CDR3 extends over 16 amino acids. Germline CDR1 SEHNR, CDR2 FQNEAQ (reference sequence). The CDR3 loop is CASSLASAGGGQPQHF. The CDR3 nucleotides are TGTGCCAGCAGCTTAGCTTCAGCAGGGGGGGGTCAGCCCCAGCATTTT.

The chain recombines TRBV11-2 with TRBJ1-2; tentatively, D is TRBD1 (6 bases). The CDR3 loop spans 16 amino acids. V lost 1 base and J lost 4, with 16 bases in between. Germline lookup yields CDR1 SGHAT and CDR2 FQNNGV. The CDR3 sequence: CASSLGRGGSIYGYTF. DNA of the CDR3: TGTGCCAGCAGCTTAGGCAGGGGTGGGTCTATCTATGGCTACACCTTC.

This clone was detected only once. V usage is TRBV11-3 and J usage is TRBJ2-1; the D gene could be TRBD1 or TRBD2 (6 bases each). V dropped 5 bases and J dropped 8 bases, with 16 bases sitting between them. Germline V gene lookup returns CDR1 SGHNT and CDR2 YENEEA. CDR3 length: 14 residues. Here the CDR3 DNA reads TGTGCCAGCAGCGTCCGGGACGGGGGCCATGAGCAGTTCTTC. It yields the protein CASSVRDGGHEQFF.

This clone occurred a few times. This chain connects TRBV5-6 to TRBJ1-5, with a tentative D call TRBD1 (6 bases). The CDR3 extends over 13 amino acids. Trimming removed 4 bases at V and 7 bases at J, with 12 bases between. The germline V gene has CDR1 SGHDT and CDR2 YYEEEE. The CDR3 bases are TGTGCCAGCAGCGACAGGACAGCCCAGCCCCAGCATTTT. Protein: CASSDRTAQPQHF. The full variable domain, its missing parts supplied by reference TRBV5-6 and TRBJ1-5, is DAGVTQSPTHLIKTRGQQVTLRCSPKSGHDTVSWYQQALGQGPQFIFQYYEEEERQRGNFPDRFSGHQFPNYSSELNVNALLLGDSALYLCASSDRTAQPQHFGDGTRLSIL.

The table lists this clone with a count of one. Other DNA sequences within the sample encode an identical CDR3. The J gene is TRBJ2-7, the V gene TRBV4-3, with a tentative D call TRBD1 (5 bases). This CDR3 has 15 residues. The germline gives CDR1 LGHNA, CDR2 YSLEER. With 0 bases removed from V and 5 bases from J, the gap between germline ends came to 14 bases. The CDR3 nucleotides read TGCGCCAGCAGCCAAGATGGTAACAGGCTGAACGAGCAGTACTTC. It is translated as CASSQDGNRLNEQYF.